The text below deals with one T cell receptor (beta chain). This entry comes from a study of cytomegalovirus exposure and HLA in healthy donors. This CDR3 region has 13 residues. Deletions cut 3 bases from V and 1 base from J, with 6 bases between. CDR1 is LNHDA and CDR2 is SQIVND in the germline V gene (reference sequence). PCR employed 60 Vbeta and 13 Jbeta primers. Only in-frame clones appear in the TCRdb table, and some are missing; sequencing was by immunoSEQ multiplex PCR. The data show approximately 160,000 clones, over 65% seen once. The receptor was isolated from a female donor in good health and CMV-seronegative. Sample: PBMCs. The genes are TRBV19 and TRBJ1-2; D is undetermined. DNA of the CDR3: TGTGCCAGTAGTATTGGAGGTAACTATGGCTACACCTTC. Protein: CASSIGGNYGYTF.